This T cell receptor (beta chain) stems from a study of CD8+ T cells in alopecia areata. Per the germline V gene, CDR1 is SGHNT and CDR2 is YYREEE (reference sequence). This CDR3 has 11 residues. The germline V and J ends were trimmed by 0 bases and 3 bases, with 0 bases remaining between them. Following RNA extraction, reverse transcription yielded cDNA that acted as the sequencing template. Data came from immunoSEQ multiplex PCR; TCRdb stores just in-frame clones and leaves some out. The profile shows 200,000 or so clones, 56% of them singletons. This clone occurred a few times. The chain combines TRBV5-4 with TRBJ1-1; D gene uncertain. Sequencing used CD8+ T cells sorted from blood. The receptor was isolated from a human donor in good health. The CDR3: CASSLDTEAFF. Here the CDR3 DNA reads TGTGCCAGCAGCTTGGACACTGAAGCTTTCTTT.